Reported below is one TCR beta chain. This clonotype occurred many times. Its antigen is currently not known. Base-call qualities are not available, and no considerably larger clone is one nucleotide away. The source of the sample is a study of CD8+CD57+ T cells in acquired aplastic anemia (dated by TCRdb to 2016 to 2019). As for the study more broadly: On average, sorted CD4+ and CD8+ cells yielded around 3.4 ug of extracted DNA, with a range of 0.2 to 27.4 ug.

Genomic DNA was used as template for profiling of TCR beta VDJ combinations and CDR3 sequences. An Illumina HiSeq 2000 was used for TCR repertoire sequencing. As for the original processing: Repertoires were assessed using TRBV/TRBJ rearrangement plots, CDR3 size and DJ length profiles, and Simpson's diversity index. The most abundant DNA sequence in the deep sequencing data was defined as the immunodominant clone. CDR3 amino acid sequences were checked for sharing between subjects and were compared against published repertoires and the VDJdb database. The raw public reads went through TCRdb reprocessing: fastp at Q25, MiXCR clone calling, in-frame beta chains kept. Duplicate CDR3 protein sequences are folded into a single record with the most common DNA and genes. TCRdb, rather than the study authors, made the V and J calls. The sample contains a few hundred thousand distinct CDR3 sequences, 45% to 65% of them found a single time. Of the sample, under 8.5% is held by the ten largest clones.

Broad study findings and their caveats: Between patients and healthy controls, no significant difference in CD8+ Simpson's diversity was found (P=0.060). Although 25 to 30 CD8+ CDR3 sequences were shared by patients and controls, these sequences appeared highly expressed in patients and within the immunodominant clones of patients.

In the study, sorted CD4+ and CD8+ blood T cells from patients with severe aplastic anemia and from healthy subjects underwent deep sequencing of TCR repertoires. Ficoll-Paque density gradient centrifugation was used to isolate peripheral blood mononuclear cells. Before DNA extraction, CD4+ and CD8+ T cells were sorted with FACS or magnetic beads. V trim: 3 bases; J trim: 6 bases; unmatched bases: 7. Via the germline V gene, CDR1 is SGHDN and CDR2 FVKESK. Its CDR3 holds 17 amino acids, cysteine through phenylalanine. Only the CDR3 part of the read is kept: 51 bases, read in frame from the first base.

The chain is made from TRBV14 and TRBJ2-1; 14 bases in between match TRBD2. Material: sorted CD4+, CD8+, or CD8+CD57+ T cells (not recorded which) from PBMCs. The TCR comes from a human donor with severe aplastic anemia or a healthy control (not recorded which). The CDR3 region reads CASSQGRLAGGPNEQFF. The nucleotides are TGTGCCAGCAGCCAGGGAAGACTAGCGGGGGGGCCCAATGAGCAGTTCTTC. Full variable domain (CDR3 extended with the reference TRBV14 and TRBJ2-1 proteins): EAGVTQFPSHSVIEKGQTVTLRCDPISGHDNLYWYRRVMGKEIKFLLHFVKESKQDESGMPNNRFLAERTGGTYSTLKVQPAELEDSGVYFCASSQGRLAGGPNEQFFGPGTRLTVL.